The clone carrying this TCR beta chain was recorded many times. The sample belongs to a study of Graves' ophthalmopathy and Graves' hyperthyroidism. Study at large: There was a collection of peripheral blood at initial diagnosis, before any treatment.

The study amplified TCR beta CDR3 regions using RNA transcripts. HTBI primers primed a first-round RT-PCR, and a second-round multiplex PCR followed. MiXCR, run by TCRdb on the multiplex PCR reads, gives a single entry per CDR3 protein. The sample carries about 700,000 distinct CDR3 sequences, roughly 39% recorded once. From fresh peripheral blood, 10 ml in volume, the PBMCs were obtained. V dropped 1 base and J dropped 0; count of bases not matched to a gene: 2. The V gene's germline CDR1 is SEHNR and CDR2 FQNEAQ (reference sequence). The CDR3 runs 16 residues. Sequencing was done on a sample of peripheral blood. This TCR was recovered from an adult man with Graves' ophthalmopathy. V usage is TRBV7-9 and J usage is TRBJ1-4, with 7 bases fitting TRBD1. The CDR3 bases are TGTGCCAGCAGCTTAGACAGGGGACCAACTAATGAAAAACTGTTTTTT. Its protein is CASSLDRGPTNEKLFF.